This T cell receptor beta chain derives from a study of patients and donors after allogeneic stem cell transplantation. This CDR3 is 13 amino acids long. CDR1 is SGHRS and CDR2 is YFSETQ in the germline V gene. Trimming cost V 1 base and J 3 bases, with 7 bases left between them. Using its own MiXCR run on the RT-PCR reads, TCRdb lists one record per CDR3 protein. Of about a million distinct CDR3 sequences listed, over 15% are singletons. The J gene is TRBJ1-2, the V gene TRBV5-1; D gene unclear. Sequenced: blood, either unsorted or a sorted T cell fraction (not recorded which). The sequence derives from a human donor who was either an allogeneic HSCT recipient or a stem cell or donor lymphocyte infusion donor (not recorded which). It is not recorded whose cells these are; they may come from a transplant donor. The CDR3 DNA reads TGCGCCAGCAGCTTGTGGGAGGACTATGGCTACACCTTC. Translation: CASSLWEDYGYTF.